This note documents a single T cell receptor beta chain sequence. The antigen is unknown. This sample was included in a study of cytomegalovirus exposure and HLA in healthy donors. Findings of the study overall: According to reports, the classifier identified cytomegalovirus status with high specificity and sensitivity.

Germline CDR1 is SGHDN and CDR2 is FVKESK. The CDR3 is made up of 13 amino acids. The donors, nominally healthy at sampling, likely had unrecorded immune exposures. PCR involved 60 Vbeta and 13 Jbeta primers. Profiled with immunoSEQ multiplex PCR; TCRdb holds only in-frame clones, not every one. The sample has 100,000 to 150,000 clones; roughly 82% are singletons. The rearrangement uses TRBV14 and TRBJ2-5, with D perhaps TRBD2 (6 bases). The DNA end lines up better with TRBJ2-7; the J call may be wrong. Sequencing used PBMCs. This clonotype originated in a woman aged 40 to 49 in good health and CMV-seropositive. CDR3 in amino acids: CASSLGGPGEQYF. The DNA for the CDR3 is TGTGCCAGCAGTCTGGGGGGTCCGGGCGAGCAGTACTTC.